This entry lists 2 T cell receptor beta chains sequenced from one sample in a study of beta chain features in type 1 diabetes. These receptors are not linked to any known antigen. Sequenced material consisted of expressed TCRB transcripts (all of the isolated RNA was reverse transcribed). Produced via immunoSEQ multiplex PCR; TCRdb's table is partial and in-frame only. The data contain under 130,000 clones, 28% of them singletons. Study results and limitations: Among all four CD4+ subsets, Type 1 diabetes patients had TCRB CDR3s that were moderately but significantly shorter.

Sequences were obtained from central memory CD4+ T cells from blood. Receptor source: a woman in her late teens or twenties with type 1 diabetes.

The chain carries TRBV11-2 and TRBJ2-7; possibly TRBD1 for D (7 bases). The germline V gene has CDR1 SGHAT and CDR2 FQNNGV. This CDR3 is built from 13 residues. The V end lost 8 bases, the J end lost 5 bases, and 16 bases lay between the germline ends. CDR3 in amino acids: CASGNRGGDEQYF. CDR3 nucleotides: TGTGCCAGCGGAAACAGGGGAGGCGACGAGCAGTACTTC.

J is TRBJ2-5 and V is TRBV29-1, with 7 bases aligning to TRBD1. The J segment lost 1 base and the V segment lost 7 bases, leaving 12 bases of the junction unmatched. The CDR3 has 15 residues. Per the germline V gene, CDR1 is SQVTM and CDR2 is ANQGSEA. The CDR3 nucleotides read TGCAGCGCCGGGGTAGGGGGCGGTATCCAAGAGACCCAGTACTTC. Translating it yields CSAGVGGGIQETQYF.